Listed here are 6 T cell receptor beta chains from one sample, sequenced in a study of blood T cells in healthy people across ages. A second 7 to 11 cycle PCR used barcoded and J-beta primers. Using its own MiXCR run on the 5' RACE reads, TCRdb lists one record per CDR3 protein. This table holds hundreds of thousands of distinct CDR3 sequences, 22% found once. Sequenced input: blood. The origin of the receptors is a man aged 70-80 years in good health.

This clonotype showed up just a few times. V usage is TRBV20-1 and J usage is TRBJ2-4, with D possibly TRBD2 on 6 matching bases. Germline V gene data show CDR1 as DFQATT and CDR2 as SNEGSKA (reference sequence). CDR3 length: 15 amino acids. Trimming pared 7 bases from V and 1 base from J, leaving 17 bases between. CDR3 sequence reads: CSVPWRGPAKNIQYF. CDR3 nucleotides: TGCAGTGTTCCCTGGCGGGGTCCGGCCAAAAACATTCAGTACTTC.

This clonotype has just a few counts. V and J are TRBV30 and TRBJ2-2; 7 nucleotides agree with TRBD1. Germline trimming cut 4 bases from V and 3 bases from J; bases unmatched to any gene: 5. The CDR3 is 14 amino acids. CDR1 and CDR2 from the germline V gene are GTSNPN and SVGIG (reference sequence). The CDR3 DNA is TGTGCCTGGAACCGGGACAGATACACCGGGGAGCTGTTTTTT. Its translation: CAWNRDRYTGELFF.

This clonotype was observed at least ten times. The chain combines TRBV29-1 with TRBJ1-4; possible D gene TRBD1, 5 bases. V was cut by 5 bases and J by 1 base, with 8 bases left in between. The CDR3 has 13 amino acids. Germline V CDR1 and CDR2: SQVTM, ANQGSEA. The CDR3 protein is CSVLRETNEKLFF. The DNA for the CDR3 is TGCAGCGTTCTCAGGGAAACTAATGAAAAACTGTTTTTT. The variable domain in full, with the rest retrieved from reference TRBV29-1 and TRBJ1-4, is SAVISQKPSRDICQRGTSLTIQCQVDSQVTMMFWYRQQPGQSLTLIATANQGSEATYESGFVIDKFPISRPNLTFSTLTVSNMSPEDSSIYLCSVLRETNEKLFFGSGTQLSVL.

This clonotype has only a few counts. This chain joins TRBV6-6 and TRBJ2-3, with 11 bases lining up with TRBD2. CDR3 size: 16 residues. From germline, CDR1 is MNHNY and CDR2 SVGAGI (reference sequence). The trim removed 0 bases at V and 4 bases at J, leaving 3 bases unmatched. CDR3 amino acids: CASSYSGLAASDTQYF. The CDR3 nucleotides read TGTGCCAGCAGTTACTCGGGACTAGCGGCATCAGATACGCAGTATTTT.

This clonotype came up a few times. The rearrangement joins TRBV6-1 to TRBJ1-5; perhaps TRBD1 as D (6 bases). The CDR3 extends over 14 amino acids. Germline lookup yields CDR1 MNHNS and CDR2 SASEGT. The V and J ends lost 5 bases and 1 base respectively, with 9 bases between them. CDR3 sequence reads: CASSSRGSNQPQHF. The CDR3 DNA sequence: TGTGCCAGCAGTTCCAGGGGCAGCAATCAGCCCCAGCATTTT.

The chain recombines TRBV7-8 with TRBJ2-1; D is perhaps TRBD1 (6 bases). This CDR3 comprises 17 residues. Trimming left V 5 bases short and J 0 bases short, with 17 bases between. Germline lookup yields CDR1 SGHVS and CDR2 FQNEAQ. CDR3 in DNA: TGTGCCAGCAGCACTCTACAGGGTTCTAGCTCCTACAATGAGCAGTTCTTC. Its protein is CASSTLQGSSSYNEQFF.